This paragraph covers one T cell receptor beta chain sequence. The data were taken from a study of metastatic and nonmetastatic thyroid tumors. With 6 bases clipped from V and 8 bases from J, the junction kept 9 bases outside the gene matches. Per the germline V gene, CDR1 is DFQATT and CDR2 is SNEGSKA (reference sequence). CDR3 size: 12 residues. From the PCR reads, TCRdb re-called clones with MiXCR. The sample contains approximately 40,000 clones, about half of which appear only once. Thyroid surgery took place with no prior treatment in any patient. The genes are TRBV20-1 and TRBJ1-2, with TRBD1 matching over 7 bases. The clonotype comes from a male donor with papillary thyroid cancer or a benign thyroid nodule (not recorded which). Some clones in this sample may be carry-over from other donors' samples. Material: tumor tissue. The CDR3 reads CSAAQGSGGYTF. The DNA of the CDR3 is TGCAGTGCCGCACAGGGGTCTGGAGGCTACACCTTC.